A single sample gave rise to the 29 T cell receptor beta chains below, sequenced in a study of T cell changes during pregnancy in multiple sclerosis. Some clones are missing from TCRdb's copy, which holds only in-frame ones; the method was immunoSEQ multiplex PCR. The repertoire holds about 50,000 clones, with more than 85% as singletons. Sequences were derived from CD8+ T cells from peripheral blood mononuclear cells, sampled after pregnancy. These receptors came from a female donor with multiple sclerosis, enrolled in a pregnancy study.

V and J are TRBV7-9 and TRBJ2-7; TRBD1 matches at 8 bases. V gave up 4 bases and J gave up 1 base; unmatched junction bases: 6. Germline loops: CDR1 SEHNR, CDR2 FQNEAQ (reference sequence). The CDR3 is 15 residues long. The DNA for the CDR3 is TGTGCCAGCAGCTCACCCGGGACAGGTTCCTACGAGCAGTACTTC. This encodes CASSSPGTGSYEQYF.

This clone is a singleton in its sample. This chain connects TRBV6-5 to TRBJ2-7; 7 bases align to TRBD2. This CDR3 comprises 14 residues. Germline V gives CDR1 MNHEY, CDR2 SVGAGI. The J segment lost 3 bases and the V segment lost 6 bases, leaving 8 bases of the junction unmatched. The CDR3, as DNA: TGTGCCAGCAGCATCCTAGCGGAGAACTACGAGCAGTACTTC. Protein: CASSILAENYEQYF.

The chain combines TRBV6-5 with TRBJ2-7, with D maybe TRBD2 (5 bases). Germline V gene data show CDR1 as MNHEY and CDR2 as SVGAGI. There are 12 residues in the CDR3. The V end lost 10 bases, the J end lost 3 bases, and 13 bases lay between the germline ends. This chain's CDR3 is CATTTRDYEQYF. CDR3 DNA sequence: TGTGCCACCACCACCCGGGACTACGAGCAGTACTTC.

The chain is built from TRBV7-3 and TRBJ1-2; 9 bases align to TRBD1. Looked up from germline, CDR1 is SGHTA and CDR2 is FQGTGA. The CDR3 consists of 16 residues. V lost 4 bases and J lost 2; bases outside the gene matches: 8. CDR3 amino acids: CASSSSGQGTNYGYTF. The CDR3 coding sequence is TGTGCCAGCAGCTCATCAGGACAGGGGACGAACTATGGCTACACCTTC.

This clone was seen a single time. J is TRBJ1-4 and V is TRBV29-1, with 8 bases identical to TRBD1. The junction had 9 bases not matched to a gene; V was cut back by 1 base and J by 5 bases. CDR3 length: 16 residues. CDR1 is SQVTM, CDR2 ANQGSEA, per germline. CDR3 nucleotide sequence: TGCAGCGTTGAAGTCCCCCTAGACAGGGGCAATGAAAAACTGTTTTTT. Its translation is CSVEVPLDRGNEKLFF.

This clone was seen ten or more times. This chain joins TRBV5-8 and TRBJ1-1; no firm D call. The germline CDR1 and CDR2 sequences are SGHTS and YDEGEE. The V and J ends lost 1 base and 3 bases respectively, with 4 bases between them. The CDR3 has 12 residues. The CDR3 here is CASSLYYTEAFF. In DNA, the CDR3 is TGTGCCAGCAGCTTGTACTACACTGAAGCTTTCTTT.

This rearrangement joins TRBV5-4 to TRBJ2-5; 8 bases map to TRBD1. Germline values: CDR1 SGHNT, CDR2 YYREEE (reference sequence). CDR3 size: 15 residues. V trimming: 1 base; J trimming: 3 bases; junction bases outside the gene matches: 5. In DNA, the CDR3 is TGTGCCAGCAGCTTGATGGGGACAGGAGAAGAGACCCAGTACTTC. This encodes CASSLMGTGEETQYF. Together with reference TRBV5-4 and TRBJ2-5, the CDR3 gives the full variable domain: ETGVTQSPTHLIKTRGQQVTLRCSSQSGHNTVSWYQQALGQGPQFIFQYYREEENGRGNFPPRFSGLQFPNYSSELNVNALELDDSALYLCASSLMGTGEETQYFGPGTRLLVL.

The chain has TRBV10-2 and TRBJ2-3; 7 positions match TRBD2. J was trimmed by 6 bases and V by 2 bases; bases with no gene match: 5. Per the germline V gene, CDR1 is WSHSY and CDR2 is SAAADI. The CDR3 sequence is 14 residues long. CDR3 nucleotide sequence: TGCGCCAGCAGTGAGGCGGGAGAGGTCGATACGCAGTATTTT. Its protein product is CASSEAGEVDTQYF.

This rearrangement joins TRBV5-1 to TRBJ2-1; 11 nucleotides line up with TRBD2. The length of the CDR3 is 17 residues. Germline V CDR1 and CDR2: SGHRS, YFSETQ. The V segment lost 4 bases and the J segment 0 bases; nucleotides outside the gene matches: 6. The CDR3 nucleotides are TGCGCCAGCAGCGGCGGGACTAGCGGAGCCTCCTACAATGAGCAGTTCTTC. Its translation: CASSGGTSGASYNEQFF.

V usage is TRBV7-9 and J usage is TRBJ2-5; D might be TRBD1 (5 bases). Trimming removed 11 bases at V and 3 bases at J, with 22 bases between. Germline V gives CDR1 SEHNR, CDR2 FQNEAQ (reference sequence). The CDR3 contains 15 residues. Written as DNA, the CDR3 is TGTGCCGTGGGGCAGCTTAGGGCAGAGAAAGAGACCCAGTACTTC. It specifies CAVGQLRAEKETQYF.

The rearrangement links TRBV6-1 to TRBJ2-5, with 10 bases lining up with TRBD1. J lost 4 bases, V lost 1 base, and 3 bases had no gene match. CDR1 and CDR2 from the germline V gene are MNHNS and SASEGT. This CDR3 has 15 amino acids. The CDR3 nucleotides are TGTGCCAGCAGTGAAGAGACAGGGGGCGGAGAGACCCAGTACTTC. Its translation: CASSEETGGGETQYF.

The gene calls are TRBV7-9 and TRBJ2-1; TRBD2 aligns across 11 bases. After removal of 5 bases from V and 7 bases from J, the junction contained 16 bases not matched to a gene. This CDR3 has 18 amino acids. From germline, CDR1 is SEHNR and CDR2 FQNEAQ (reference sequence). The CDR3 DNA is TGTGCCAGCAGCCAAGAGGGGCCGAGGACTAGCGGGCCGAATGAGCAGTTCTTC. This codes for CASSQEGPRTSGPNEQFF.

For the CDR3, the DNA is TGTGCCAGTAGTCTGGGACAGGCACCGGAAGCTTTCTTT. Protein product: CASSLGQAPEAFF. The chain links TRBV19 to TRBJ1-1; 8 bases fit TRBD1. CDR1 is LNHDA, CDR2 SQIVND, per germline (reference sequence). V dropped 5 bases and J dropped 8; count of bases not matched to a gene: 7. This CDR3 region has 13 residues.

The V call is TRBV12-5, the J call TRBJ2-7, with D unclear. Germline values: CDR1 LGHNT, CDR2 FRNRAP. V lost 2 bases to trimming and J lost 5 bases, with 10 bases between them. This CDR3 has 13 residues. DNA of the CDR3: TGTGCTAGTGGTTTGAGTTATCTAGACGAGCAGTACTTC. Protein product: CASGLSYLDEQYF.

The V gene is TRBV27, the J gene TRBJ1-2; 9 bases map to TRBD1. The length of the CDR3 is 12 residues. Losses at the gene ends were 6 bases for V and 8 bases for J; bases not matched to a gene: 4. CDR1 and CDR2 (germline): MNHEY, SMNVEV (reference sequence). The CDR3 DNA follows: TGTGCCAGCAGAAGGACAGGGGTGGGCTACACCTTC. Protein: CASRRTGVGYTF.

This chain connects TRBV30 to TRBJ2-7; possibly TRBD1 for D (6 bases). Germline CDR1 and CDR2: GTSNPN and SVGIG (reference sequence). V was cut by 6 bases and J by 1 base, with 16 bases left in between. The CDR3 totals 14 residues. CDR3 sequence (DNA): TGTGCCTGTCTGGGATGGGACAATTCCTACGAGCAGTACTTC. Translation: CACLGWDNSYEQYF.

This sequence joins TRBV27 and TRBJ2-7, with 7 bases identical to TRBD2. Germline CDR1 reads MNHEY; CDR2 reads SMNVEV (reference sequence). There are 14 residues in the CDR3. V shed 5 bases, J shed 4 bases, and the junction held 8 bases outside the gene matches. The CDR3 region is CASSQAGEGYEQYF. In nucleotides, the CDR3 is TGTGCCAGCAGTCAGGCGGGAGAGGGTTACGAGCAGTACTTC.

As DNA, the CDR3 is TGTGCCAGCAGTGAAGACAACCAAGAGACCCAGTACTTC. It translates to CASSEDNQETQYF. V gene TRBV6-1 combines with J gene TRBJ2-5; D unclear. CDR3 length: 13 amino acids. From germline, CDR1 is MNHNS and CDR2 SASEGT. Trimming took 1 base from V and 0 from J, leaving 3 bases between them.

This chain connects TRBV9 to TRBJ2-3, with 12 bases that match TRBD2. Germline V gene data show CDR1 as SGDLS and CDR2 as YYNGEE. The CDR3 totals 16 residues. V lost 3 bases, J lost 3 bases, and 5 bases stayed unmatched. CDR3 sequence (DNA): TGTGCCAGCAGCGAAAGACTAGCGGGGGAAACAGATACGCAGTATTTT. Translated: CASSERLAGETDTQYF.

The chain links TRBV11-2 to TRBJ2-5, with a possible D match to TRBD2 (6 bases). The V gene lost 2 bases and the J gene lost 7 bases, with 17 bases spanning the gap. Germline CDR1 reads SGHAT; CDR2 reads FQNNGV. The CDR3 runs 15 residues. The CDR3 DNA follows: TGTGCCAGCAGCTTAATCGGGAGAATGAGGGGGACCCAGTACTTC. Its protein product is CASSLIGRMRGTQYF. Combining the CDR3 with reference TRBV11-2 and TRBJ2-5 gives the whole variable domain EAGVAQSPRYKIIEKRQSVAFWCNPISGHATLYWYQQILGQGPKLLIQFQNNGVVDDSQLPKDRFSAERLKGVDSTLKIQPAKLEDSAVYLCASSLIGRMRGTQYFGPGTRLLVL.

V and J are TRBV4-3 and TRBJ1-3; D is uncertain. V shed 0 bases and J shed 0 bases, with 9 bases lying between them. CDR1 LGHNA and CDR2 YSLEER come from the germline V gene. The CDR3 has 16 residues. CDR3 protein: CASSQERAASGNTIYF. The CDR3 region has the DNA TGCGCCAGCAGCCAAGAGAGGGCAGCCTCTGGAAACACCATATATTTT.

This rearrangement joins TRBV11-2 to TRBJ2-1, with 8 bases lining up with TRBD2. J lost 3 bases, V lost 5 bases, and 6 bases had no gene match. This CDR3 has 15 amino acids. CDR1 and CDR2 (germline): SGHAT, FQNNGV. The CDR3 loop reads CASSASGSSYNEQFF. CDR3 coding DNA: TGTGCCAGCAGCGCGAGCGGGAGTAGCTACAATGAGCAGTTCTTC.

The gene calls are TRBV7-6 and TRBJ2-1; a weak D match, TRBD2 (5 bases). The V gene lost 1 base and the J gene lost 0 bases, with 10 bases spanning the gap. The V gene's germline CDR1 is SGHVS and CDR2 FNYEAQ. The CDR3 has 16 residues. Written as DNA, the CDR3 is TGTGCCAGCAGCTTAGTCCCGGGAAACTCCTACAATGAGCAGTTCTTC. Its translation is CASSLVPGNSYNEQFF.

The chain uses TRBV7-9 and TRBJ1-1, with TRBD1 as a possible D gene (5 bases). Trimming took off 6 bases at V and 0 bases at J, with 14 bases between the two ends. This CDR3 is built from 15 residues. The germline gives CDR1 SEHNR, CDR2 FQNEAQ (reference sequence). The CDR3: CASRAGGTVNTEAFF. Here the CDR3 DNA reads TGTGCCAGCAGGGCCGGCGGGACGGTGAACACTGAAGCTTTCTTT.

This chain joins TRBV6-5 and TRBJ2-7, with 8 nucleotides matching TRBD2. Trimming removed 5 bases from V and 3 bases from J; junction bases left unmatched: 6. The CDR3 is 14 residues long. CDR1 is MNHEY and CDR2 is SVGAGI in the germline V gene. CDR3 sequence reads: CASSASGGGYEQYF. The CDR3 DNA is TGTGCCAGCAGTGCGAGCGGGGGTGGCTACGAGCAGTACTTC.

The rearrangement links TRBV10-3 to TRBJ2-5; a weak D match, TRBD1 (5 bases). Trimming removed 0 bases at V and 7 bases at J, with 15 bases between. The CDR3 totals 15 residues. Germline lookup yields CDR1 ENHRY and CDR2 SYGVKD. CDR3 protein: CAISESERQRGTQYF. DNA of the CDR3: TGTGCCATCAGTGAGTCGGAACGACAGCGCGGGACCCAGTACTTC.

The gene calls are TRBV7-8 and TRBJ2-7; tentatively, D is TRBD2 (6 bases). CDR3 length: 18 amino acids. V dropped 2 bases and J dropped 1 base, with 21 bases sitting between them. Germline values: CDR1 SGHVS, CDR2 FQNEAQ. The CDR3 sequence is CASSLSVDGLQKSYEQYF. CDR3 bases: TGTGCCAGCAGCTTAAGCGTCGATGGACTACAAAAATCCTACGAGCAGTACTTC.

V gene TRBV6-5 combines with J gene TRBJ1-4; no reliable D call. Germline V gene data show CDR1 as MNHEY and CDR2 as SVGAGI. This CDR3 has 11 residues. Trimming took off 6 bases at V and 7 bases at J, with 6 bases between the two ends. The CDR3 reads CASRASEKLFF. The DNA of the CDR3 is TGTGCCAGCAGGGCTAGTGAAAAACTGTTTTTT.

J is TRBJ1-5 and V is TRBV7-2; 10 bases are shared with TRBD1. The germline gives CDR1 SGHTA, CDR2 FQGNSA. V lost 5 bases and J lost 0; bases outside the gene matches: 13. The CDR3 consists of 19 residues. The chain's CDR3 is CASSAVTGTGAYSNQPQHF. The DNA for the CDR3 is TGTGCCAGCAGCGCCGTGACCGGGACAGGGGCTTATAGCAATCAGCCCCAGCATTTT.